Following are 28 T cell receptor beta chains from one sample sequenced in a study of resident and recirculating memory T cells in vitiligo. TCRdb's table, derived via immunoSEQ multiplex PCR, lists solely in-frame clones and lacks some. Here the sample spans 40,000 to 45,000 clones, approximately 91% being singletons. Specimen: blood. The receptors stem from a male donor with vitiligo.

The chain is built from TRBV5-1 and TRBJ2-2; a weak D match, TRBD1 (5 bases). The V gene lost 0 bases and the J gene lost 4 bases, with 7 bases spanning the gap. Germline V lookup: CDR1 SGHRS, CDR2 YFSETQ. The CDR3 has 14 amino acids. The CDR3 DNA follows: TGCGCCAGCAGCTTGGGTACAGGCACCGGGGAGCTGTTTTTT. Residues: CASSLGTGTGELFF.

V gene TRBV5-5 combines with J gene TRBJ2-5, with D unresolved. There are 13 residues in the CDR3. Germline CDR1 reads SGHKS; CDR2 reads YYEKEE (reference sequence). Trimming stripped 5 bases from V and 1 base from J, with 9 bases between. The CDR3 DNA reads TGTGCCAGCAGTAGCAGACTCCAAGAGACCCAGTACTTC. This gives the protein CASSSRLQETQYF.

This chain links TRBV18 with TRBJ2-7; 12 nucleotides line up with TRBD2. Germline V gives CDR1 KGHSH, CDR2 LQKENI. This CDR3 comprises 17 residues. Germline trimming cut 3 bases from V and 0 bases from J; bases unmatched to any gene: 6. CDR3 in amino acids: CASSPTSGGSSSYEQYF. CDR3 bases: TGTGCCAGCTCACCCACTAGCGGGGGGTCCAGCTCCTACGAGCAGTACTTC. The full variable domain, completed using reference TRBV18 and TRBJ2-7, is NAGVMQNPRHLVRRRGQEARLRCSPMKGHSHVYWYRQLPEEGLKFMVYLQKENIIDESGMPKERFSAEFPKEGPSILRIQQVVRGDSAAYFCASSPTSGGSSSYEQYFGPGTRLTVT.

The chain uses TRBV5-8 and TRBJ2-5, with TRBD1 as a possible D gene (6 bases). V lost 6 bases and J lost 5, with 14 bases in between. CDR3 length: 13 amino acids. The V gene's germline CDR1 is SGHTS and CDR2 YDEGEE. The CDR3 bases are TGTGCCAGCATCTTACAGGGTTGGGAGACCCAGTACTTC. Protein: CASILQGWETQYF. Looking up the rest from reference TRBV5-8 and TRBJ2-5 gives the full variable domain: EAGVTQSPTHLIKTRGQQATLRCSPISGHTSVYWYQQALGLGLQFLLWYDEGEERNRGNFPPRFSGRQFPNYSSELNVNALELEDSALYLCASILQGWETQYFGPGTRLLVL.

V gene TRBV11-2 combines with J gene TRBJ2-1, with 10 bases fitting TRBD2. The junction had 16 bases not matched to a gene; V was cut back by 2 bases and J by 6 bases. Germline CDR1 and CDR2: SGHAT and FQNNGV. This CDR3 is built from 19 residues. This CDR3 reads CASSLRLSSGGARANEQFF. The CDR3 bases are TGTGCCAGCAGCTTAAGGCTTAGCAGCGGGGGGGCTCGTGCCAATGAGCAGTTCTTC. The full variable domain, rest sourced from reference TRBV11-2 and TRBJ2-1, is EAGVAQSPRYKIIEKRQSVAFWCNPISGHATLYWYQQILGQGPKLLIQFQNNGVVDDSQLPKDRFSAERLKGVDSTLKIQPAKLEDSAVYLCASSLRLSSGGARANEQFFGPGTRLTVL.

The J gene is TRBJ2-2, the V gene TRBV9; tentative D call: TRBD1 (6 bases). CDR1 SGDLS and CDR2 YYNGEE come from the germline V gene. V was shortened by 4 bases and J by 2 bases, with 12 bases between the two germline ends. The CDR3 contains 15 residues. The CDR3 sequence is CASSTRDTNTGELFF. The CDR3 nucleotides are TGTGCCAGCAGCACCCGGGACACCAACACCGGGGAGCTGTTTTTT.

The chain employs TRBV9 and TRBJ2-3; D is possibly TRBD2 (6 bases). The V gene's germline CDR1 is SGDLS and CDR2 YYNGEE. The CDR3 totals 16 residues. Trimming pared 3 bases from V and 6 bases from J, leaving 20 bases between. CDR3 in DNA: TGTGCCAGCAGCGCCCACCTGCGGGGCGCGGGGGATACGCAGTATTTT. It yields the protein CASSAHLRGAGDTQYF.

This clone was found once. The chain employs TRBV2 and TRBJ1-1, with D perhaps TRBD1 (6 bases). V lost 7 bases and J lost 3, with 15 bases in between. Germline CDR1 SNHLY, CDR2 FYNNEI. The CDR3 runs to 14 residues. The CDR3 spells CASTTGIRDTEAFF. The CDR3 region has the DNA TGTGCCAGCACTACAGGGATTCGGGACACTGAAGCTTTCTTT.

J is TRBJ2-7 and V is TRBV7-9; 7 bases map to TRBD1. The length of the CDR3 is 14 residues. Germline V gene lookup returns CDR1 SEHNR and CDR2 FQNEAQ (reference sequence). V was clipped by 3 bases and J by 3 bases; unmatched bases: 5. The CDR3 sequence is CASSFPGQSYEQYF. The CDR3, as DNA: TGTGCCAGCAGCTTCCCGGGACAGAGCTACGAGCAGTACTTC.

The CDR3 nucleotides read TGTGCCAGCTCACCAAATACAGGGGGTGGTGAGCAGTTCTTC. Translating gives CASSPNTGGGEQFF. The J gene is TRBJ2-1, the V gene TRBV18, with 8 bases that match TRBD1. J gave up 9 bases and V 2 bases, and 6 bases lay outside the gene matches. The CDR3 consists of 14 residues. Germline CDR1 reads KGHSH; CDR2 reads LQKENI. Looking up the rest from reference TRBV18 and TRBJ2-1 gives the full variable domain: NAGVMQNPRHLVRRRGQEARLRCSPMKGHSHVYWYRQLPEEGLKFMVYLQKENIIDESGMPKERFSAEFPKEGPSILRIQQVVRGDSAAYFCASSPNTGGGEQFFGPGTRLTVL.

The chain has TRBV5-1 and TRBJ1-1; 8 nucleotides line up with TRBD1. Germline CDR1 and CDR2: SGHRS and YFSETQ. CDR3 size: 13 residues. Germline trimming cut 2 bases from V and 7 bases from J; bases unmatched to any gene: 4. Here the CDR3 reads CASSLQGGDEAFF. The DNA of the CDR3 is TGCGCCAGCAGCTTACAGGGGGGTGATGAAGCTTTCTTT.

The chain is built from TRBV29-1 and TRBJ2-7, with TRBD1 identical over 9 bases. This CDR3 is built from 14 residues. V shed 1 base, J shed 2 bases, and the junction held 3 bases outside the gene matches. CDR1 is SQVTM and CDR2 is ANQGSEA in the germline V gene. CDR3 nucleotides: TGCAGCGTTGAAGTAAGGGACAGGGCCTACGAGCAGTACTTC. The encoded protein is CSVEVRDRAYEQYF.

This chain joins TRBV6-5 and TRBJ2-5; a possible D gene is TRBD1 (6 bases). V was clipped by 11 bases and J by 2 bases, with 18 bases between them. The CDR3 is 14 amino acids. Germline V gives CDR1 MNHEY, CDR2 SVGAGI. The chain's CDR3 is CAFVTGQTQETQYF. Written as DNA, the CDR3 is TGTGCCTTCGTCACCGGACAGACGCAAGAGACCCAGTACTTC.

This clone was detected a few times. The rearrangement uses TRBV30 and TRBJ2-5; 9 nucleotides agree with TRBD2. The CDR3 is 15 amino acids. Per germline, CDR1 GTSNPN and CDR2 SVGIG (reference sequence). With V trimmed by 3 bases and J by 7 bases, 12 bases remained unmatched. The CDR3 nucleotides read TGTGCCTGGAGAGTTACAGCGGGGGGCCCAGGGACCCAGTACTTC. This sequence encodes CAWRVTAGGPGTQYF.

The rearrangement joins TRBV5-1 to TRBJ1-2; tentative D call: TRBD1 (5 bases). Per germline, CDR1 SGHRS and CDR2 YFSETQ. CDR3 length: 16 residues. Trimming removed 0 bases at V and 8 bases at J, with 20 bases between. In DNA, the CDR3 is TGCGCCAGCAGCTTGGGGAGCGGGGCAGGAGGCGGAGGCTACACCTTC. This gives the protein CASSLGSGAGGGGYTF.

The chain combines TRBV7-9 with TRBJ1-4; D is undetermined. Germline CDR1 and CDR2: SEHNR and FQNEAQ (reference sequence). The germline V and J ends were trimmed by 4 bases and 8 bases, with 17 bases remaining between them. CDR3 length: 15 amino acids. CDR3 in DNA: TGTGCCAGCAGCTCATTGATCCGGAGGAACGAAAAACTGTTTTTT. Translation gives CASSSLIRRNEKLFF.

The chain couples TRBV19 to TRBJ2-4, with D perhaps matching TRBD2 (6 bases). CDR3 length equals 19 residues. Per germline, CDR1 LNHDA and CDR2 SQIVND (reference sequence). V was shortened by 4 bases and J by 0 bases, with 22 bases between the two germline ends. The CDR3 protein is CASSKVGSGPELAKNIQYF. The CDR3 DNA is TGTGCCAGTAGTAAAGTGGGTAGCGGACCGGAATTAGCCAAAAACATTCAGTACTTC.

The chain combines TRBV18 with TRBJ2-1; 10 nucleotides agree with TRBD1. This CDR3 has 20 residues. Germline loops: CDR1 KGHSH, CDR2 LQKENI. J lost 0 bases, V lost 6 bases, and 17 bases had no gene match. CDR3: CASSPLAGTGAAGSYNEQFF. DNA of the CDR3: TGTGCCAGCTCCCCCTTGGCCGGGACAGGGGCCGCGGGCTCCTACAATGAGCAGTTCTTC.

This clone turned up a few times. CDR3 protein: CASSQGGSHTEAFF. DNA for the CDR3: TGTGCCAGCTCACAAGGGGGCTCTCACACTGAAGCTTTCTTT. V and J are TRBV18 and TRBJ1-1; TRBD1 aligns across 7 bases. V lost 4 bases and J lost 3; bases outside the gene matches: 5. The CDR3 length is 14 residues. CDR1 and CDR2 (germline): KGHSH, LQKENI.

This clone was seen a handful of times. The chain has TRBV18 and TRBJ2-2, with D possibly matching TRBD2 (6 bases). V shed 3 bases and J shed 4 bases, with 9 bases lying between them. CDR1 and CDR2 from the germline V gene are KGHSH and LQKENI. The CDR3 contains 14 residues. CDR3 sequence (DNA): TGTGCCAGCTCACCTGGGACTTCCACCGGGGAGCTGTTTTTT. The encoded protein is CASSPGTSTGELFF.

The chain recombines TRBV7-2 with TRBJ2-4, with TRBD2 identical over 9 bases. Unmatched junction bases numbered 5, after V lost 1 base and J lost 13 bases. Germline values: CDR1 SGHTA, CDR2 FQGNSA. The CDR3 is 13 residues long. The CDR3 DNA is TGTGCCAGCAGCTTAGAGCGGGGGGCGGACCAGTACTTC. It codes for CASSLERGADQYF.

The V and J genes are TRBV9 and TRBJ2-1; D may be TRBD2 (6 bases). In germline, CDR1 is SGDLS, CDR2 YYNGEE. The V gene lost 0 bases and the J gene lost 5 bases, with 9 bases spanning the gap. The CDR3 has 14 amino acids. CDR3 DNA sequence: TGTGCCAGCAGCGTAGGGAGGGGAAACAATGAGCAGTTCTTC. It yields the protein CASSVGRGNNEQFF.

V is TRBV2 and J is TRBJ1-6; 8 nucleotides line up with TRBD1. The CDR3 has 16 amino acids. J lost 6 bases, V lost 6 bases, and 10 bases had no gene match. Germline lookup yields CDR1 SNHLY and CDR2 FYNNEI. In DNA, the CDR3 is TGTGCCAGCAGCCAGCAGGGGGCTAGGGGTAATTCACCCCTCCACTTT. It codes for CASSQQGARGNSPLHF.

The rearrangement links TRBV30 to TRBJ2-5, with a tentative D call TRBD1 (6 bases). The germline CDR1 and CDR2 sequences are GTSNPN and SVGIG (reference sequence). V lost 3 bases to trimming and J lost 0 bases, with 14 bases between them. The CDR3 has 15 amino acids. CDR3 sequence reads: CAWSNGQLYQETQYF. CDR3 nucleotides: TGTGCCTGGAGCAATGGACAGCTTTACCAAGAGACCCAGTACTTC.

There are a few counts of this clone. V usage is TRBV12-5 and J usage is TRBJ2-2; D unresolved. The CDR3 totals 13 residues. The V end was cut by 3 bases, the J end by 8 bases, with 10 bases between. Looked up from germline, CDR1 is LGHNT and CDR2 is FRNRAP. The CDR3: CASGFTPTGELFF. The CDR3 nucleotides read TGTGCTAGTGGTTTCACCCCGACAGGGGAGCTGTTTTTT.

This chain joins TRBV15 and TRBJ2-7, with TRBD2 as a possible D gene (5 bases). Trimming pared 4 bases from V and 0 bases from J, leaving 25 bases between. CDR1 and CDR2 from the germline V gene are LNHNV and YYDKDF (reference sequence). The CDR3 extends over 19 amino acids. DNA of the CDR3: TGTGCCACCAGCAATCAAGCGGCACCTACTATTAAGGACTCCTACGAGCAGTACTTC. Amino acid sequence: CATSNQAAPTIKDSYEQYF. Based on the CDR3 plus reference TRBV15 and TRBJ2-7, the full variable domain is DAMVIQNPRYQVTQFGKPVTLSCSQTLNHNVMYWYQQKSSQAPKLLFHYYDKDFNNEADTPDNFQSRRPNTSFCFLDIRSPGLGDTAMYLCATSNQAAPTIKDSYEQYFGPGTRLTVT.

CDR3: CAWSDGPGQYF. In DNA form, the CDR3 reads TGTGCCTGGAGCGATGGCCCGGGGCAGTATTTT. The chain recombines TRBV30 with TRBJ2-3, with D unresolved. V lost 3 bases and J lost 11, with 12 bases in between. The germline V gene has CDR1 GTSNPN and CDR2 SVGIG (reference sequence). CDR3 length: 11 residues.

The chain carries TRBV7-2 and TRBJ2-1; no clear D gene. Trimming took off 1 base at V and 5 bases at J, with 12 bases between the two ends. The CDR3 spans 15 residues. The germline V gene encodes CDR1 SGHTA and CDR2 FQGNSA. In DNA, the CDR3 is TGTGCCAGCAGCTTAGTATGGAGCGCAAACAATGAGCAGTTCTTC. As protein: CASSLVWSANNEQFF. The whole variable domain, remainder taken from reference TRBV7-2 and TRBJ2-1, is GAGVSQSPSNKVTEKGKDVELRCDPISGHTALYWYRQSLGQGLEFLIYFQGNSAPDKSGLPSDRFSAERTGGSVSTLTIQRTQQEDSAVYLCASSLVWSANNEQFFGPGTRLTVL.